What follows describes a single T cell receptor (beta chain). The data were taken from a study of blood T cell repertoires in COVID-19. Overall study: Samples of COVID-19 (acute and convalescent) were obtained from the United States, Italy and Spain.

The assay was immunoSEQ multiplex PCR, and TCRdb's table has in-frame clones only and misses some. The sample yields a few hundred thousand clones, approximately 82% seen once. The CDR3 contains 16 residues. Germline V gene lookup returns CDR1 SGHRS and CDR2 YFSETQ. Losses at the gene ends were 1 base for V and 4 bases for J; bases not matched to a gene: 8. Everyone who took part was roughly 18 to 95 years old, and they came from about 25 US areas. This chain uses TRBV5-1 with TRBJ2-7, with 10 bases fitting TRBD1. This receptor was identified in a man aged 35-49 years who had recovered from COVID-19. Sequences were obtained from PBMCs or T cells enriched from blood (not recorded which). For the CDR3, the DNA is TGCGCCAGCAGCTTGAGAGGACAGGGGGTTTATTACGAGCAGTACTTC. It encodes CASSLRGQGVYYEQYF.